This record covers a single T cell receptor beta chain. CDR3 size: 17 residues. Germline CDR1 SGDLS, CDR2 YYNGEE. The V gene end was trimmed by 4 bases and the J gene end by 8 bases; junction bases not matched to a gene: 16. The data were obtained in a study of cytotoxic CD8 clonotypes in ibrutinib-treated CLL. Sequencing used immunoSEQ multiplex PCR; TCRdb keeps in-frame clones, though not all of them. The sample consists of approximately 50,000 clones, roughly 49% of them appearing once. This receptor was obtained from a human donor with chronic lymphocytic leukemia. The sequencing used PBMCs, collected at disease progression, from a patient treated with ibrutinib. V usage is TRBV9 and J usage is TRBJ2-1; TRBD2 matches 9 bases. The CDR3 here is CASSSPPGLALSDEQFF. CDR3 sequence (DNA): TGTGCCAGCAGCTCACCCCCGGGACTAGCCCTCTCGGATGAGCAGTTCTTC.